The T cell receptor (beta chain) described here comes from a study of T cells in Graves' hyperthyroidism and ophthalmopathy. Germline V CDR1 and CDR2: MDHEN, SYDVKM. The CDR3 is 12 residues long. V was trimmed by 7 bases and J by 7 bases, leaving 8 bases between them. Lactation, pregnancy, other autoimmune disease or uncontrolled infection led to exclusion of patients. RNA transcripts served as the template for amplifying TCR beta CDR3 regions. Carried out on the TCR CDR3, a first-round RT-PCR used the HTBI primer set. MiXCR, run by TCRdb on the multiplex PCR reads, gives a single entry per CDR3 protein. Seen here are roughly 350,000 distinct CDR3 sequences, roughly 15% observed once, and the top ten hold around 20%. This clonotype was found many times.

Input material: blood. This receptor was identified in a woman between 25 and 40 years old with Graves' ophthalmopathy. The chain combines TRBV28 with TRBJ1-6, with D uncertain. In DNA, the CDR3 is TGTGCCAGCACGGCGTTGAATTCACCCCTCCACTTT. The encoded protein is CASTALNSPLHF.